This T cell receptor beta chain was observed in a study of blood T cells in healthy people across ages. Next came a second PCR, run for roughly 6 to 11 cycles, which used a sample-barcoded 5' primer along with a J-beta primer mix. MiXCR was run by TCRdb on the 5' RACE reads, yielding one entry per CDR3 protein. Of about 580,000 distinct CDR3 sequences detected, roughly 43% appear once; the ten largest clones hold around 24%. CDR3 size: 14 residues. CDR1 is MNHNY, CDR2 SVGAGI, per germline (reference sequence). Notes on this clonotype: The antigen is undetermined.

Overall study results and limits: Correlation between TCR beta diversity and naive T cell percentage was strong. Total diversity from one million sequenced T cells was likely underestimated.

The chain employs TRBV6-6 and TRBJ2-7; possibly TRBD1 or TRBD2 for D (6 bases each). The end of the DNA is better explained by TRBJ2-4, so the J call may be wrong. This TCR was sampled from an elderly man in good health. Sequencing was done on a sample of blood. Here the CDR3 reads CASSYSQGRNIQYF. The CDR3 DNA follows: TGTGCCAGCAGTTACTCTCAGGGGAGGAACATTCAGTACTTC.